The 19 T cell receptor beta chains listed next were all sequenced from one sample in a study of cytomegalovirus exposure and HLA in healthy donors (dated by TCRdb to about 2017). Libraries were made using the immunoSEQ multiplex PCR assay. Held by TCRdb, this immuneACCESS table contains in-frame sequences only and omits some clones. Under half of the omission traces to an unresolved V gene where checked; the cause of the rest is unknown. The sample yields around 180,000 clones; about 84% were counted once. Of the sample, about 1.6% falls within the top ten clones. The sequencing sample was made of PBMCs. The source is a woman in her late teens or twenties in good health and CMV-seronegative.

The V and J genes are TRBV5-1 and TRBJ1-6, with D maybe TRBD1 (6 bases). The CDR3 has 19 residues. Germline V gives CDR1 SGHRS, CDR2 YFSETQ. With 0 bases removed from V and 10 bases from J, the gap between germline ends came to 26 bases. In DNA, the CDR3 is TGCGCCAGCAGCTTGGAGCCCCTCCGCAGGGGACGATTAAACTCACCCCTCCACTTT. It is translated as CASSLEPLRRGRLNSPLHF. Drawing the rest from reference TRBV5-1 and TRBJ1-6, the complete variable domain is KAGVTQTPRYLIKTRGQQVTLSCSPISGHRSVSWYQQTPGQGLQFLFEYFSETQRNKGNFPGRFSGRQFSNSRSEMNVSTLELGDSALYLCASSLEPLRRGRLNSPLHFGNGTRLTVT.

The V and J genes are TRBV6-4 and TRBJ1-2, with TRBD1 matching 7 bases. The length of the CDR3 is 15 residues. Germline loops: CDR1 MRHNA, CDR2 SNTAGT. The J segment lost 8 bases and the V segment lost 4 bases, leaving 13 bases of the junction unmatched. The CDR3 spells CASSASGQDPRGYTF. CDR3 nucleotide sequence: TGTGCCAGCAGTGCCTCCGGACAGGACCCGAGGGGCTACACCTTC.

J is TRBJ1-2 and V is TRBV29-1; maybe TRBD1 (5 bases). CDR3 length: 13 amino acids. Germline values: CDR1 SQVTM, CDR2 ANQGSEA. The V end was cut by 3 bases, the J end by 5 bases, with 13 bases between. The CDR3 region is CSVESGTAYGYTF. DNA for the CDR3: TGCAGCGTTGAGTCTGGGACTGCGTATGGCTACACCTTC.

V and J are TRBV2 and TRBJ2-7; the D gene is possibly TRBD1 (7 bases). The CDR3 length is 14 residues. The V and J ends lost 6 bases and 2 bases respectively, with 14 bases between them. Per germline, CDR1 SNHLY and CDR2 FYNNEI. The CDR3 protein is CASRRDSGPYEQYF. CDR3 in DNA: TGTGCCAGCAGAAGGGACAGCGGGCCCTACGAGCAGTACTTC. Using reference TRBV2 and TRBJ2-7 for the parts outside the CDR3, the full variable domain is EPEVTQTPSHQVTQMGQEVILRCVPISNHLYFYWYRQILGQKVEFLVSFYNNEISEKSEIFDDQFSVERPDGSNFTLKIRSTKLEDSAMYFCASRRDSGPYEQYFGPGTRLTVT.

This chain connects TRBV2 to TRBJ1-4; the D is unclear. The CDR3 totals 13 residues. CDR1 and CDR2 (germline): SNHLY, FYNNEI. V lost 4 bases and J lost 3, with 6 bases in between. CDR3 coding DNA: TGTGCCAGCAGTGGCCAGGCTAATGAAAAACTGTTTTTT. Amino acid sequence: CASSGQANEKLFF.

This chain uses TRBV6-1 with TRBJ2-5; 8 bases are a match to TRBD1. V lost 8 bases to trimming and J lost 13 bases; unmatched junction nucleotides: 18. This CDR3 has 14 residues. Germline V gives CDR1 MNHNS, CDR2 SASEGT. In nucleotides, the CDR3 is TGTGCCAGCCAAGAGATTATCAACAGGGGGGAAGGGTACTTC. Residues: CASQEIINRGEGYF.

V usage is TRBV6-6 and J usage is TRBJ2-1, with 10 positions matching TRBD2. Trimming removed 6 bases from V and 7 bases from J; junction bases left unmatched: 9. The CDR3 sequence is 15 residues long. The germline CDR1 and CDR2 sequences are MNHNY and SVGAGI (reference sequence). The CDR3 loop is CASSLLAGSGNEQFF. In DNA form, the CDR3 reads TGTGCCAGCAGCCTACTAGCGGGGTCGGGTAATGAGCAGTTCTTC.

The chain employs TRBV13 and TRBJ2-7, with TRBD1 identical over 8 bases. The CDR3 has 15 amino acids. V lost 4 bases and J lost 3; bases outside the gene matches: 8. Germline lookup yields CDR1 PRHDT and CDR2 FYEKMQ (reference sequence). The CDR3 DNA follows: TGTGCCAGCAGCTCTAGGGACAGGTACGGCTACGAGCAGTACTTC. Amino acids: CASSSRDRYGYEQYF.

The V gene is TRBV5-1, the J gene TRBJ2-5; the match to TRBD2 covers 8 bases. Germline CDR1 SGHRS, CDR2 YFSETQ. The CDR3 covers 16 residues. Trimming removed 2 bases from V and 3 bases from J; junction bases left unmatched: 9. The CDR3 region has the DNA TGCGCCAGCAGCTTAAGCCTGGGACTAGTTAAAGAGACCCAGTACTTC. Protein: CASSLSLGLVKETQYF.

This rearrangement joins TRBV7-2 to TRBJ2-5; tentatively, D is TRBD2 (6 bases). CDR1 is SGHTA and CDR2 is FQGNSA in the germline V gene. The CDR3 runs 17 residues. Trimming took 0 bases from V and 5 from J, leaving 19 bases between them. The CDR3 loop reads CASSLADAGTWWETQYF. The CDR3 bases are TGTGCCAGCAGCTTAGCGGACGCGGGAACGTGGTGGGAGACCCAGTACTTC.

This chain's CDR3 is CAWSRDNGNQPQHF. The DNA for the CDR3 is TGTGCCTGGAGTAGGGACAATGGCAATCAGCCCCAGCATTTT. J is TRBJ1-5 and V is TRBV30; a weak D match, TRBD1 (6 bases). V was cut by 2 bases and J by 2 bases, with 10 bases left in between. The germline gives CDR1 GTSNPN, CDR2 SVGIG (reference sequence). The CDR3 sequence is 14 residues long.

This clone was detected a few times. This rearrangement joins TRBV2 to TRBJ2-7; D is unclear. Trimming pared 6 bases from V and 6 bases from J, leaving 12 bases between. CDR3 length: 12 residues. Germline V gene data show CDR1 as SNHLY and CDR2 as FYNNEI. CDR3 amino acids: CASRVGVSEQYF. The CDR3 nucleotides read TGTGCCAGCAGGGTCGGTGTGTCCGAGCAGTACTTC. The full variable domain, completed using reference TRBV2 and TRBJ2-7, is EPEVTQTPSHQVTQMGQEVILRCVPISNHLYFYWYRQILGQKVEFLVSFYNNEISEKSEIFDDQFSVERPDGSNFTLKIRSTKLEDSAMYFCASRVGVSEQYFGPGTRLTVT.

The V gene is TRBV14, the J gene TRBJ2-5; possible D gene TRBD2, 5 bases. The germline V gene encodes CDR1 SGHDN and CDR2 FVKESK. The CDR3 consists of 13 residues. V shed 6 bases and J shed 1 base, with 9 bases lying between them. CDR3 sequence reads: CASSRLPQETQYF. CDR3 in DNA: TGTGCCAGCAGTAGACTACCCCAAGAGACCCAGTACTTC.

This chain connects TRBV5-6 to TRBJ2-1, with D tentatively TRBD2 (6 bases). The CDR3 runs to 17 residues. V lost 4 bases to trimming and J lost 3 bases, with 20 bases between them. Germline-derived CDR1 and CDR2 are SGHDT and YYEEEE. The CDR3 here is CASSAPGGRDVYNEQFF. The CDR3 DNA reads TGTGCCAGCAGCGCTCCCGGGGGTCGGGATGTCTACAATGAGCAGTTCTTC.

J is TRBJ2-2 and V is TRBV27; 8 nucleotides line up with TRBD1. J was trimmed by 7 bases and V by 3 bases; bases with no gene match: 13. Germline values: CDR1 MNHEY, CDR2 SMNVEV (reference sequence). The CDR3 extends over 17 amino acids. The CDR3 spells CASSFFPGQGAGGELFF. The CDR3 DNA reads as TGTGCCAGCAGTTTTTTTCCAGGCCAGGGGGCCGGCGGGGAGCTGTTTTTT.

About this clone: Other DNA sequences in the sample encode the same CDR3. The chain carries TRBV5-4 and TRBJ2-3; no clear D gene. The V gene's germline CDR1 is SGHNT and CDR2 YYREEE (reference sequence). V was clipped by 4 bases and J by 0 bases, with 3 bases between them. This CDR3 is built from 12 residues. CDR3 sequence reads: CASSTSTDTQYF. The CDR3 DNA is TGTGCCAGCAGCACTAGCACAGATACGCAGTATTTT.

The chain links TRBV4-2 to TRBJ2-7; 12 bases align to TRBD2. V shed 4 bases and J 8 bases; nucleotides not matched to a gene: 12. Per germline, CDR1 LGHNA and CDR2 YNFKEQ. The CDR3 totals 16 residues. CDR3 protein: CASSPPILLAGGKQYF. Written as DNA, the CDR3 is TGTGCCAGCAGCCCTCCAATTTTACTAGCGGGAGGTAAGCAGTACTTC.

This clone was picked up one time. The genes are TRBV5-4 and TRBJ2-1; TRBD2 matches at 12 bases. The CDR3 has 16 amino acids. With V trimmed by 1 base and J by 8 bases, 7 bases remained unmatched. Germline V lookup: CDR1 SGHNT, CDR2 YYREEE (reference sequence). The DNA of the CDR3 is TGTGCCAGCAGCTTGCGGCTAGCGGGGGGGGTAGATGAGCAGTTCTTC. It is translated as CASSLRLAGGVDEQFF. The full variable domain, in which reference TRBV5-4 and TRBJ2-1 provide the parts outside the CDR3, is ETGVTQSPTHLIKTRGQQVTLRCSSQSGHNTVSWYQQALGQGPQFIFQYYREEENGRGNFPPRFSGLQFPNYSSELNVNALELDDSALYLCASSLRLAGGVDEQFFGPGTRLTVL.

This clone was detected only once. The CDR3 region is CASTAASVKHNEQFF. The CDR3 region has the DNA TGTGCCAGCACCGCGGCGAGCGTAAAACACAATGAGCAGTTCTTC. V usage is TRBV7-9 and J usage is TRBJ2-1; D is undetermined. Between the trimmed V and J ends, which lost 7 bases and 5 bases, there was a span of 18 bases. Looked up from germline, CDR1 is SEHNR and CDR2 is FQNEAQ (reference sequence). The length of the CDR3 is 15 residues.